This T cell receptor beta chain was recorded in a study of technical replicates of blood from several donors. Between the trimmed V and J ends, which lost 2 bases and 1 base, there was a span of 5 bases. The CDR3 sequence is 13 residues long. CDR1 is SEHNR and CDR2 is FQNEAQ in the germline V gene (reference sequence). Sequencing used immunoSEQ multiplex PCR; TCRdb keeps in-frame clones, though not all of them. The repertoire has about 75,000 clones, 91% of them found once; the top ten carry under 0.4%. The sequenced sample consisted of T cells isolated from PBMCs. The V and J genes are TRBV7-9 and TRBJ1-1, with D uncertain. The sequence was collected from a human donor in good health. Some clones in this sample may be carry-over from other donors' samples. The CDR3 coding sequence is TGTGCCAGCAGCTTATACAGGAACACTGAAGCTTTCTTT. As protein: CASSLYRNTEAFF.